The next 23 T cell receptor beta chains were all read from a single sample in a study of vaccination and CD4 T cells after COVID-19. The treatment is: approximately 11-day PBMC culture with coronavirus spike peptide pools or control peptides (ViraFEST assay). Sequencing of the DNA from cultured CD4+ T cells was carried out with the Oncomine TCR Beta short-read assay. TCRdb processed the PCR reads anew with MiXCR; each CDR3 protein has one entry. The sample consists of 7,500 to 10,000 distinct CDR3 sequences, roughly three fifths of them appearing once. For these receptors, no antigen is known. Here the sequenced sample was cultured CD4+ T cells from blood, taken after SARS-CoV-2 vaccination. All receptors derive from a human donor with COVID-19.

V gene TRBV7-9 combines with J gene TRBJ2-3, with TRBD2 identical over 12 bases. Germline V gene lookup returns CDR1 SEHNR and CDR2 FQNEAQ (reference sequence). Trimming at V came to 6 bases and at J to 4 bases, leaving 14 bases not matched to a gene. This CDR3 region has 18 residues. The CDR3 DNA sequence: TGTGCCAGCAGATCCGGCTCTCTAGCGGGGGGGCCCCCAGATACGCAGTATTTT. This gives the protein CASRSGSLAGGPPDTQYF.

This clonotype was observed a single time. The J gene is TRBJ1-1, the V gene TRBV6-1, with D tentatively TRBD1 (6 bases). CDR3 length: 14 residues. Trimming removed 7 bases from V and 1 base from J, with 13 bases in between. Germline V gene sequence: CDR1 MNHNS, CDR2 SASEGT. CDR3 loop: CASTTGFANTEAFF. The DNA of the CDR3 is TGTGCCAGCACTACAGGGTTTGCGAACACTGAAGCTTTCTTT.

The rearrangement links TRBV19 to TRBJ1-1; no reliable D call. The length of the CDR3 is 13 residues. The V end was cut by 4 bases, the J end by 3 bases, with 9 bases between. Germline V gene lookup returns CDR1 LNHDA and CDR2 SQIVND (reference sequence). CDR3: CASSNPQYTEAFF. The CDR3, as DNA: TGTGCCAGTAGTAACCCCCAGTACACTGAAGCTTTCTTT.

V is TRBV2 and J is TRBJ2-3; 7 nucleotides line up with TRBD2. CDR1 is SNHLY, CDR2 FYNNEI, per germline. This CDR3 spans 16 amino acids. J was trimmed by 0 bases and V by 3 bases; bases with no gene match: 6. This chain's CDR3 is CASSDPTRGSTDTQYF. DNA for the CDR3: TGTGCCAGCAGTGACCCTACGCGGGGGAGCACAGATACGCAGTATTTT.

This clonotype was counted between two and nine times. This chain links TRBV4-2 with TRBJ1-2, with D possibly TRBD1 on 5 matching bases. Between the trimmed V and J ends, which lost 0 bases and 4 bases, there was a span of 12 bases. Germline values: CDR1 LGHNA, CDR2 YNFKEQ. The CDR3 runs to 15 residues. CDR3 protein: CASSQDTQGTYGYTF. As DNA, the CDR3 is TGTGCCAGCAGCCAAGATACCCAGGGAACCTATGGCTACACCTTC.

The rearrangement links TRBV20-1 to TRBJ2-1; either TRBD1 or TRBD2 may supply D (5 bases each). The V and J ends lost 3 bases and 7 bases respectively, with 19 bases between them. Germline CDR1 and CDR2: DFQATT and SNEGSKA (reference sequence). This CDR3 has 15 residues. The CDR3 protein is CSASPPGRGGNEQFF. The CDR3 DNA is TGCAGTGCTAGTCCCCCGGGACGAGGAGGTAATGAGCAGTTCTTC.

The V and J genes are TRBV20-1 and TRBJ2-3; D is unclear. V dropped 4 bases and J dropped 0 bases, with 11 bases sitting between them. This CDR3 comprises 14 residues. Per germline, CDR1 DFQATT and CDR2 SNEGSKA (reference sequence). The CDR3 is CSAKVGVSTDTQYF. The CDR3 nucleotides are TGCAGTGCTAAGGTGGGCGTTAGCACAGATACGCAGTATTTT.

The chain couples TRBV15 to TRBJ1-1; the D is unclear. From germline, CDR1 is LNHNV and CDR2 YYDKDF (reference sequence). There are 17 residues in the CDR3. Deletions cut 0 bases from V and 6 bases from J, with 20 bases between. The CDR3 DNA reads TGTGCCACCAGCAGAGATCAACGGTTAACCCTCGGCTCTGAAGCTTTCTTT. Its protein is CATSRDQRLTLGSEAFF.

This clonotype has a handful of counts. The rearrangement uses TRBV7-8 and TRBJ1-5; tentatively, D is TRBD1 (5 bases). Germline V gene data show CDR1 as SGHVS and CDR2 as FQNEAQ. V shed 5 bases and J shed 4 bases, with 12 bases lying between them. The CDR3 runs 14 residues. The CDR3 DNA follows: TGTGCCAGCAGCCCTGACAGTAGAAATCAGCCCCAGCATTTT. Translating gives CASSPDSRNQPQHF.

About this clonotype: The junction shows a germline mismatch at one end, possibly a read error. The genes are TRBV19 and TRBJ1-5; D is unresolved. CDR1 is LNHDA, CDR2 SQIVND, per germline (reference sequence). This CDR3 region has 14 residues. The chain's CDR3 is CASSMGSAHQLQHF. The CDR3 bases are TGTGCCAGTAGTATGGGGTCTGCCCATCAGCTCCAGCATTTT.

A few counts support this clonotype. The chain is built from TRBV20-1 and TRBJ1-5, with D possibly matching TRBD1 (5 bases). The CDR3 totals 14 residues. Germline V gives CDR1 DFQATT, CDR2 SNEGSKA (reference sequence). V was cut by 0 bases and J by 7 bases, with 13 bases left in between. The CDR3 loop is CSARDRAGKQPQHF. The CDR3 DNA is TGCAGTGCTAGAGATAGGGCAGGGAAACAGCCCCAGCATTTT.

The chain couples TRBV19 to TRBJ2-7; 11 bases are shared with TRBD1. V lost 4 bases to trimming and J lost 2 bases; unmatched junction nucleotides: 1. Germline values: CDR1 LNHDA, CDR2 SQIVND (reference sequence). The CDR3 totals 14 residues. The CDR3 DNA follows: TGTGCCAGTAGTAAGGACAGGGGGCCCTACGAGCAGTACTTC. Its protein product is CASSKDRGPYEQYF.

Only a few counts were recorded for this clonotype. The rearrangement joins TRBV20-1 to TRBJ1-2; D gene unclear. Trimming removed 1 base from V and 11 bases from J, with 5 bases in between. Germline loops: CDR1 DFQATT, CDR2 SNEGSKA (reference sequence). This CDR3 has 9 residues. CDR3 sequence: CSARARYTF. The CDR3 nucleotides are TGCAGTGCTAGAGCACGGTACACCTTC.

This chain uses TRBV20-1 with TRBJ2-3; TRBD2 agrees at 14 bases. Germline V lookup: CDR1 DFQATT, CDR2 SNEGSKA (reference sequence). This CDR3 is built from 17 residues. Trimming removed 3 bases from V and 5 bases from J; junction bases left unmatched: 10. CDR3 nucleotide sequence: TGCAGTGCTAGTACAAGACTAGCGGGGGGGCTTGGAGATACGCAGTATTTT. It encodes CSASTRLAGGLGDTQYF.

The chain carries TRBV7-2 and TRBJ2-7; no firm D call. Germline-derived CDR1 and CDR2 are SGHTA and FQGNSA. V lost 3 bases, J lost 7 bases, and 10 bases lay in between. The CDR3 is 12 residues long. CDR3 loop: CASSFPTREQYF. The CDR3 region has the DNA TGTGCCAGCAGCTTTCCGACGAGGGAGCAGTACTTC.

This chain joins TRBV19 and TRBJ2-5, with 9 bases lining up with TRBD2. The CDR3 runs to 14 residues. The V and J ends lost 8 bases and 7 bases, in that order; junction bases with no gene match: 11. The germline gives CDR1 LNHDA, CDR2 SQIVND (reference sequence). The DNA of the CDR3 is TGTGCCAGTGGTACTAGCGGGCTGAGGGGGACCCAGTACTTC. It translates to CASGTSGLRGTQYF.

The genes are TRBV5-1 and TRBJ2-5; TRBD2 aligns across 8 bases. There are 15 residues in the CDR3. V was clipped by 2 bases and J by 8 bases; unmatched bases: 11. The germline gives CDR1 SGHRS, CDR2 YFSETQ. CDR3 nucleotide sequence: TGCGCCAGCAGCTTACCGGGACTAGGGCTAGTTACCCAGTACTTC. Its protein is CASSLPGLGLVTQYF.

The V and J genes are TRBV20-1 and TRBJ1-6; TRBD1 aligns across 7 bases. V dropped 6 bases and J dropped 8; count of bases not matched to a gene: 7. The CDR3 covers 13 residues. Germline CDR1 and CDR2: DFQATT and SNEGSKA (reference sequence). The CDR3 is CSAGGQRDSPLHF. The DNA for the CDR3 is TGCAGTGCCGGGGGACAGAGAGATTCACCCCTCCACTTT.

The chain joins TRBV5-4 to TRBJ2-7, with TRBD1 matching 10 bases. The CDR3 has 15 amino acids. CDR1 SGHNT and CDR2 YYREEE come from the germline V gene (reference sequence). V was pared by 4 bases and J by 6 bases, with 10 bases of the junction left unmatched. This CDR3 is CASSAGTGVQGEQYF. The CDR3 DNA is TGTGCCAGCAGCGCAGGGACAGGGGTCCAAGGCGAGCAGTACTTC.

The CDR3 protein is CSARTGASNQPQHF. The DNA of the CDR3 is TGCAGCGCCCGGACGGGGGCTAGCAATCAGCCCCAGCATTTT. This chain connects TRBV29-1 to TRBJ1-5, with D possibly TRBD1 on 6 matching bases. With 7 bases removed from V and 0 bases from J, the gap between germline ends came to 13 bases. The germline V gene encodes CDR1 SQVTM and CDR2 ANQGSEA. The CDR3 sequence is 14 residues long.

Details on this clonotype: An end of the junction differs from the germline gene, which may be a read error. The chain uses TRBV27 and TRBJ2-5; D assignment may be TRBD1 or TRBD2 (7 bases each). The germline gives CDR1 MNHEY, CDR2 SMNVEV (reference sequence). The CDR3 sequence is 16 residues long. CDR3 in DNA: TGTGCCAGCAGTCCTCAGGGGGGGTTGTACCAAGAGACCCAGTGCTTC. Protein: CASSPQGGLYQETQCF.

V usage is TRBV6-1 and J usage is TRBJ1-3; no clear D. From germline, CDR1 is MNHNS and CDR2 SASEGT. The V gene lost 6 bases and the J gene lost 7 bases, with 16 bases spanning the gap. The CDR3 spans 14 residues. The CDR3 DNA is TGTGCCAGCAGGATCCGGGGTGGAAGGAACACCATATATTTT. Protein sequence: CASRIRGGRNTIYF.

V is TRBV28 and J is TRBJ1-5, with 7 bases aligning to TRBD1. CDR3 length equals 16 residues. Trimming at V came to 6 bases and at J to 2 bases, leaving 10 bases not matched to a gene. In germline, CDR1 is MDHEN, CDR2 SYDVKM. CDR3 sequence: CASSKTGAIGNQPQHF. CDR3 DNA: TGTGCCAGCAGCAAAACAGGGGCCATTGGCAATCAGCCCCAGCATTTT.